The rows below give T cell receptor beta chains drawn from one sample of a study of blood T cell repertoires in COVID-19. Sequencing was performed with immunoSEQ multiplex PCR; in TCRdb, only in-frame clones are kept and a portion is missing. The sample has roughly 100,000 clones, roughly 69% seen once. The sample consisted of peripheral blood. Every receptor here comes from a man older than 75 with acute or convalescent COVID-19. CDR3s include the opening cysteine and the closing phenylalanine or tryptophan. The order of the fields is clone size, J gene, D gene, V gene, CDR3 protein, CDR3 DNA. A D gene is named only where the DNA matches it firmly. Clone size is given for some rows only: seen once, a few or many times, or a class if the clone is expanded.

- TRBJ2-3 TRBD1 TRBV10-1 CASSEARTGPDTQYF TGCGCCAGCAGTGAAGCCCGGACAGGGCCAGATACGCAGTATTTT
- TRBJ2-3 - TRBV19 CASSISRSPDTQYF TGTGCCAGTAGTATCTCACGTAGTCCAGATACGCAGTATTTT
- TRBJ2-3 - TRBV5-1 CASRVAEPTDTQYF TGCGCCAGCAGAGTAGCGGAACCCACAGATACGCAGTATTTT
- TRBJ2-2 - TRBV19 CASGHRVETGELFF TGTGCCAGTGGCCACAGGGTAGAGACCGGGGAGCTGTTTTTT
- TRBJ1-1 - TRBV28 CASSLSQGITEAFF TGTGCCAGCAGTTTATCCCAGGGGATCACTGAAGCTTTCTTT
- TRBJ2-5 - TRBV28 CASSSGSFVGRQTQYF TGTGCCAGCAGTTCGGGGTCCTTTGTAGGGAGGCAGACCCAGTACTTC
few TRBJ2-7 TRBD1 TRBV4-3 CASSQDGDRGWYEQYF TGCGCCAGCAGCCAAGATGGGGACAGGGGTTGGTACGAGCAGTACTTC
- TRBJ1-1 TRBD1 TRBV3-1/TRBV3-2 CASRTTQGKGSAEAFF TGTGCCAGCAGAACAACACAGGGGAAAGGTAGCGCTGAAGCTTTCTTT
few TRBJ1-2 - TRBV10-1 CASSANRAYHPYGGYTF TGCGCCAGCAGTGCAAACAGGGCCTACCACCCCTACGGCGGCTACACCTTC
- TRBJ2-1 - TRBV6-5 CASSYTGSNEQFF TGTGCCAGCAGTTACACCGGGTCCAATGAGCAGTTCTTC